This record looks at one T cell receptor (beta chain) sequence and its context. Antigen specificity is unknown. Produced via immunoSEQ multiplex PCR; TCRdb's table is partial and in-frame only. The sample consists of about 37,000 clones, 76% of them appearing once. There was relapse after autologous stem cell transplantation in every patient, and there was variation in brentuximab vedotin exposure. V lost 2 bases, J lost 3 bases, and 8 bases stayed unmatched. This CDR3 is built from 16 residues. Germline V gene data show CDR1 as SGHNT and CDR2 as YYREEE (reference sequence). The data originate from a study of PD-1 blockade in classical Hodgkin lymphoma. Points from the study as a whole: At baseline, newly diagnosed patients reportedly showed less TCR diversity than healthy donors. For complete responders, baseline diversity was comparable to that of newly diagnosed patients. CD4+ TCR diversity rose significantly by C4D1, and CD8+ TCR diversity did not.

The source is a human donor with classical Hodgkin lymphoma. The V gene is TRBV5-4, the J gene TRBJ2-7, with 10 bases lining up with TRBD1. Specimen: peripheral blood mononuclear cells (PBMCs), collected before the second cycle of nivolumab. The CDR3 reads CASSLERDRGHYEQYF. CDR3 nucleotides: TGTGCCAGCAGCTTAGAAAGGGACAGGGGACACTACGAGCAGTACTTC.